One and the same sample provided the 10 T cell receptor beta chains below, sequenced in a study of blood T cell repertoires in COVID-19. The method was immunoSEQ multiplex PCR; TCRdb's version includes in-frame clones alone and lacks a portion of them. This sample has under 250,000 clones, with approximately 80% found just once. Sequenced material: peripheral blood. The receptors were sampled from a man in his forties with acute or convalescent COVID-19.

Comments on this clone: Other DNA sequences in the same sample also yield this CDR3. The rearrangement uses TRBV7-2 and TRBJ1-5; D not resolved. Germline V gives CDR1 SGHTA, CDR2 FQGNSA. The germline V and J ends were trimmed by 2 bases and 7 bases, with 9 bases remaining between them. CDR3 length equals 13 residues. The CDR3 nucleotides read TGTGCCAGCAGCTTAACCGGAGGCCAGCCCCAGCATTTT. It yields the protein CASSLTGGQPQHF.

This clone was counted a few times. The V and J genes are TRBV7-9 and TRBJ2-7; 9 bases are shared with TRBD1. J gave up 1 base and V 5 bases, and 6 bases lay outside the gene matches. Germline V gene lookup returns CDR1 SEHNR and CDR2 FQNEAQ (reference sequence). The length of the CDR3 is 15 residues. The CDR3 DNA sequence: TGTGCCAGCAGCCCTGGGACAGGGTGGTCCTACGAGCAGTACTTC. Protein product: CASSPGTGWSYEQYF.

The chain joins TRBV4-1 to TRBJ1-1, with unresolved D. Trimming shortened V by 3 bases and J by 11 bases, and 19 bases separated the two germline ends. CDR3 length: 14 amino acids. Germline CDR1 is MGHRA and CDR2 is YSYEKL. CDR3 DNA: TGCGCCAGCAGCCACTACGGCCGGACTGTCGAGGCTTTCTTT. The encoded protein is CASSHYGRTVEAFF.

This clone was recorded a few times. This specimen includes other DNA sequences encoding the same CDR3. V is TRBV12-5 and J is TRBJ2-5; D is ambiguous. Germline values: CDR1 LGHNT, CDR2 FRNRAP. The CDR3 has 12 residues. V was shortened by 5 bases and J by 5 bases, with 9 bases between the two germline ends. The DNA for the CDR3 is TGTGCTAGTGGTCCCCGGGTGGAGACCCAGTACTTC. Residues: CASGPRVETQYF. The full variable domain, its missing parts supplied by reference TRBV12-5 and TRBJ2-5, is DARVTQTPRHKVTEMGQEVTMRCQPILGHNTVFWYRQTMMQGLELLAYFRNRAPLDDSGMPKDRFSAEMPDATLATLKIQPSEPRDSAVYFCASGPRVETQYFGPGTRLLVL.

The V and J genes are TRBV5-4 and TRBJ2-5, with TRBD2 identical over 8 bases. CDR3 length: 16 amino acids. Germline V gene data show CDR1 as SGHNT and CDR2 as YYREEE (reference sequence). With V trimmed by 4 bases and J by 2 bases, 10 bases remained unmatched. The CDR3 loop is CASSRPDGRDQETQYF. DNA of the CDR3: TGTGCCAGCAGCCGACCGGACGGGAGGGATCAAGAGACCCAGTACTTC.

The gene calls are TRBV7-9 and TRBJ2-1, with 9 bases matching TRBD2. Unmatched junction bases numbered 6, after V lost 5 bases and J lost 4 bases. CDR3 length: 15 residues. Germline V gene data show CDR1 as SEHNR and CDR2 as FQNEAQ (reference sequence). This chain's CDR3 is CASSPREGEYNEQFF. The CDR3 DNA reads as TGTGCCAGCAGCCCGCGGGAGGGGGAATACAATGAGCAGTTCTTC.

This CDR3 reads CASRQGSYNEQFF. Written as DNA, the CDR3 is TGCGCCAGTAGACAGGGGTCCTACAATGAGCAGTTCTTC. The V call is TRBV5-1, the J call TRBJ2-1; 8 bases agree with TRBD1. Germline CDR1 is SGHRS and CDR2 is YFSETQ. After removal of 8 bases from V and 1 base from J, the junction contained 2 bases not matched to a gene. CDR3 length equals 13 residues.

This clone was found a few times. The rearrangement joins TRBV3-1 (or the pseudogene TRBV3-2) to TRBJ2-1; no clear D gene. Germline V gives CDR1 LGHDT, CDR2 YNNKEL (reference sequence). Trimming cost V 0 bases and J 15 bases, with 12 bases left between them. This CDR3 spans 12 amino acids. CDR3 sequence: CASSQDPAYLFF. In nucleotides, the CDR3 is TGTGCCAGCAGCCAAGATCCAGCGTATCTGTTCTTC.

The chain has TRBV4-1 and TRBJ2-1, with TRBD1 as a possible D gene (6 bases). V was pared by 1 base and J by 6 bases, with 16 bases between. The CDR3 spans 16 residues. Germline CDR1 reads MGHRA; CDR2 reads YSYEKL. In nucleotides, the CDR3 is TGCGCCAGCAGCCAAGCCCTGGACAGTTGGTCCAATGAGCAGTTCTTC. Translation: CASSQALDSWSNEQFF.

The rearrangement uses TRBV7-2 and TRBJ1-3, with D possibly TRBD1 on 5 matching bases. This CDR3 is 15 amino acids long. Germline V lookup: CDR1 SGHTA, CDR2 FQGNSA. Trimming removed 3 bases at V and 0 bases at J, with 9 bases between. CDR3 in DNA: TGTGCCAGCAGCTTTTCCGGGGGCTCTGGAAACACCATATATTTT. Translation gives CASSFSGGSGNTIYF.